A single sample is the source of the 9 T cell receptor beta chains below, sequenced in a study of cytomegalovirus exposure and HLA in healthy donors. Primers for the PCR totalled 60 Vbeta and 13 Jbeta. Profiled with immunoSEQ multiplex PCR; TCRdb holds only in-frame clones, not every one. The sample contains 130,000 to 150,000 clones, approximately 80% of which appear only once. Input material: PBMCs. Every receptor here comes from a man in his thirties or forties in good health and CMV-seropositive.

V gene TRBV27 combines with J gene TRBJ2-1, with a possible D match to TRBD2 (5 bases). The germline gives CDR1 MNHEY, CDR2 SMNVEV (reference sequence). The germline V and J ends were trimmed by 7 bases and 9 bases, with 10 bases remaining between them. The CDR3 totals 11 residues. CDR3 protein: CASNEGTEQFF. In nucleotides, the CDR3 is TGTGCCAGCAATGAGGGTACTGAGCAGTTCTTC.

In this sample, this clone turned up once. The V gene is TRBV6-4, the J gene TRBJ2-2, with TRBD1 matching over 11 bases. The CDR3 length is 15 residues. The germline gives CDR1 MRHNA, CDR2 SNTAGT. Trimming at V came to 7 bases and at J to 7 bases, leaving 8 bases not matched to a gene. CDR3 in amino acids: CASTSGQGAYGELFF. The CDR3 bases are TGTGCCAGCACCTCCGGACAGGGGGCTTACGGGGAGCTGTTTTTT.

The count of this clone is one. In DNA form, the CDR3 reads TGCGCCAGCAGCCCAGGGGGGCAGGGGGCGACCGGGGAGCTGTTTTTT. Translated, it gives CASSPGGQGATGELFF. This chain links TRBV4-1 with TRBJ2-2; 8 bases line up with TRBD1. The J segment lost 5 bases and the V segment lost 4 bases, leaving 9 bases of the junction unmatched. Germline values: CDR1 MGHRA, CDR2 YSYEKL. The CDR3 is made up of 16 amino acids.

This clone was seen once. V and J are TRBV30 and TRBJ2-3; D is possibly TRBD1 (6 bases). From germline, CDR1 is GTSNPN and CDR2 SVGIG (reference sequence). V lost 5 bases, J lost 4 bases, and 16 bases lay in between. This CDR3 contains 14 residues. The CDR3 loop reads CAWVQQGRADTQYF. CDR3 sequence (DNA): TGTGCCTGGGTACAACAGGGTCGGGCAGATACGCAGTATTTT.

This clone appeared a single time. The chain carries TRBV5-1 and TRBJ2-6, with D maybe TRBD2 (6 bases). Germline V CDR1 and CDR2: SGHRS, YFSETQ. V was shortened by 0 bases and J by 2 bases, with 18 bases between the two germline ends. This CDR3 is 19 amino acids long. DNA for the CDR3: TGCGCCAGCAGCTTGGCCGGCCGCGCGGGGACCCCTGGGGCCAACGTCCTGACTTTC. This gives the protein CASSLAGRAGTPGANVLTF. The variable domain in full, with the rest retrieved from reference TRBV5-1 and TRBJ2-6, is KAGVTQTPRYLIKTRGQQVTLSCSPISGHRSVSWYQQTPGQGLQFLFEYFSETQRNKGNFPGRFSGRQFSNSRSEMNVSTLELGDSALYLCASSLAGRAGTPGANVLTFGAGSRLTVL.

This sequence joins TRBV7-2 and TRBJ1-5; no clear D. The germline gives CDR1 SGHTA, CDR2 FQGNSA. Trimming removed 5 bases at V and 1 base at J, with 12 bases between. The CDR3 has 15 residues. The CDR3 DNA is TGTGCCAGCAGCCCCGGAGGGAGGAGCAATCAGCCCCAGCATTTT. Encoded protein: CASSPGGRSNQPQHF.

The chain combines TRBV9 with TRBJ1-4; D call uncertain. V gave up 4 bases and J gave up 4 bases, with 14 bases separating them. Germline V CDR1 and CDR2: SGDLS, YYNGEE. The CDR3 is made up of 15 amino acids. The CDR3 loop reads CASSPRGFVNEKLFF. The CDR3 region has the DNA TGTGCCAGCAGCCCCCGCGGGTTCGTTAATGAAAAACTGTTTTTT.

The gene calls are TRBV27 and TRBJ2-7, with 7 bases that match TRBD1. The CDR3 runs to 13 residues. Germline CDR1 reads MNHEY; CDR2 reads SMNVEV (reference sequence). V lost 7 bases, J lost 3 bases, and 6 bases stayed unmatched. The DNA of the CDR3 is TGTGCCAGCACCCAGACAGGGTTCTACGAGCAGTACTTC. It encodes CASTQTGFYEQYF.

The gene calls are TRBV7-2 and TRBJ1-4; perhaps TRBD1 as D (6 bases). CDR3 length: 15 amino acids. Germline V gene sequence: CDR1 SGHTA, CDR2 FQGNSA. Between the trimmed V and J ends, which lost 3 bases and 7 bases, there was a span of 15 bases. CDR3 loop: CASSFGGGKAEKLFF. The CDR3 DNA reads as TGTGCCAGCAGCTTTGGTGGGGGCAAGGCTGAAAAACTGTTTTTT.